This T cell receptor (beta chain) originates from a study of blood T cell repertoires in COVID-19. Study context: The United States, Italy and Spain supplied acute and convalescent COVID-19 samples. Sources were T cells, B-cell-depleted T cells, or PBMCs; the material itself was cDNA or gDNA.

Sequenced by immunoSEQ multiplex PCR; TCRdb stores in-frame clones only, minus some. The data contain fewer than 600,000 clones, roughly 89% of them seen just once; the ten biggest clones take up roughly 1%. The Seattle patients, enrolled during active infection, were followed longitudinally. Germline V gene sequence: CDR1 SGHAT, CDR2 FQNNGV. This CDR3 is built from 15 residues. V shed 5 bases, J shed 8 bases, and the junction held 9 bases outside the gene matches. The sequencing sample was made of peripheral blood. This rearrangement joins TRBV11-2 to TRBJ2-1, with 10 bases that match TRBD1. The source of this sequence is a man aged 18 to 30 with COVID-19, enrolled during active disease. Here the CDR3 DNA reads TGTGCCAGCAGCCCTCGACAGGGGGCAAAGCATGAGCAGTTCTTC. As protein: CASSPRQGAKHEQFF.